The 16 T cell receptor beta chains below come from one sample, sequenced in a study of Ad26.COV2.S vaccination and SARS-CoV-2 variants. The repertoire was sequenced with immunoSEQ multiplex PCR; TCRdb's copy has only in-frame clones and lacks some. This sample has some 290,000 clones; about 82% occur once, and the top ten carry around 2%. Regarding treatment: about 20 received Ad26.COV2.S at low or high dose, single or two shots; 5 received placebo; per-sample allocation not given. Collection of the samples took place on day 63 after the first injection of vaccine or placebo. This specimen consisted of peripheral blood, obtained in a trial of Ad26.COV2.S vaccine versus placebo. The receptor source for this set is a person aged 18-65 years who received the Ad26.COV2.S COVID-19 vaccine or a placebo.

This clone occurred a few times. The chain combines TRBV5-6 with TRBJ2-1, with a weak D call TRBD1 (6 bases). In germline, CDR1 is SGHDT, CDR2 YYEEEE. Between the trimmed V and J ends, which lost 4 bases and 9 bases, there was a span of 11 bases. The CDR3 is 12 amino acids. CDR3 residues: CASSMQGPEQFF. The CDR3 DNA is TGTGCCAGCAGCATGCAGGGGCCTGAGCAGTTCTTC.

V and J are TRBV6-2 or TRBV6-3 and TRBJ2-1; D is undetermined. Germline V CDR1 and CDR2: MNHEY, SVGEGT. The V end lost 5 bases, the J end lost 7 bases, and 9 bases lay between the germline ends. CDR3 length: 12 residues. The chain's CDR3 is CASSRRPNEQFF. The CDR3 region has the DNA TGTGCCAGCAGTCGCAGACCTAATGAGCAGTTCTTC.

The chain uses TRBV12-3 or TRBV12-4 and TRBJ1-1, with 10 bases fitting TRBD1. CDR3 length: 13 amino acids. Trimming removed 3 bases from V and 10 bases from J; junction bases left unmatched: 5. The CDR3 DNA follows: TGTGCCAGCAGTTTGGGACAGGGGAGGGGAGCTTTCTTT. As protein: CASSLGQGRGAFF.

The V gene is TRBV5-1, the J gene TRBJ1-6; no definite D call. Germline loops: CDR1 SGHRS, CDR2 YFSETQ. With 1 base removed from V and 7 bases from J, the gap between germline ends came to 6 bases. This CDR3 has 13 residues. CDR3 in DNA: TGCGCCAGCAGCTTGATTCAGAATTCACCCCTCCACTTT. Amino acid sequence: CASSLIQNSPLHF.

This rearrangement joins TRBV19 to TRBJ2-4; D perhaps matches TRBD1 (6 bases). This CDR3 is built from 12 residues. Trimming left V 7 bases short and J 6 bases short, with 10 bases between. Germline V gene sequence: CDR1 LNHDA, CDR2 SQIVND (reference sequence). The CDR3 loop reads CASMGRGNIQYF. Written as DNA, the CDR3 is TGTGCCAGTATGGGCAGGGGAAACATTCAGTACTTC.

The chain combines TRBV5-1 with TRBJ1-1, with D perhaps matching TRBD1 (6 bases). The CDR3 consists of 16 residues. V lost 1 base and J 0 bases, leaving 13 bases between the germline ends. Germline lookup yields CDR1 SGHRS and CDR2 YFSETQ. CDR3 in DNA: TGCGCCAGCAGCTTGAGTTATGGGGGCATGAACACTGAAGCTTTCTTT. This sequence encodes CASSLSYGGMNTEAFF.

This chain links TRBV11-2 with TRBJ2-2, with a tentative D call TRBD1 (5 bases). V gave up 0 bases and J gave up 5 bases, with 13 bases separating them. This CDR3 contains 16 residues. CDR1 SGHAT and CDR2 FQNNGV come from the germline V gene. The CDR3 loop is CASSLDQAGLTGELFF. Written as DNA, the CDR3 is TGTGCCAGCAGCTTAGATCAGGCAGGGCTTACCGGGGAGCTGTTTTTT.

As DNA, the CDR3 is TGTGCCAGCTTAACGGACAGGGGCGGCTACACCTTC. Its protein is CASLTDRGGYTF. The chain is built from TRBV18 and TRBJ1-2; 9 bases fit TRBD1. Germline CDR1 KGHSH, CDR2 LQKENI. There are 12 residues in the CDR3. The ends lost 7 bases at V and 8 bases at J; junction bases unmatched: 5.

On this clone itself: Different DNA sequences within this sample yield the same CDR3. The chain has TRBV9 and TRBJ1-5; 10 positions match TRBD1. V trimming: 7 bases; J trimming: 4 bases; junction bases outside the gene matches: 5. The CDR3 is 14 amino acids. Per the germline V gene, CDR1 is SGDLS and CDR2 is YYNGEE. DNA for the CDR3: TGTGCCAGCTCCGGACAGGGGGTGAATCAGCCCCAGCATTTT. Residues: CASSGQGVNQPQHF. Together with reference TRBV9 and TRBJ1-5, the CDR3 gives the full variable domain: DSGVTQTPKHLITATGQRVTLRCSPRSGDLSVYWYQQSLDQGLQFLIQYYNGEERAKGNILERFSAQQFPDLHSELNLSSLELGDSALYFCASSGQGVNQPQHFGDGTRLSIL.

The rearrangement links TRBV25-1 to TRBJ1-4; possibly TRBD1 for D (6 bases). The CDR3 length is 15 residues. Germline CDR1 reads MGHDK; CDR2 reads SYGVNS. V was shortened by 4 bases and J by 7 bases, with 16 bases between the two germline ends. CDR3 DNA: TGTGCCAGCAGTGGCCCCCAGGGGCTTGGTGAAAAACTGTTTTTT. Translation: CASSGPQGLGEKLFF. Full variable domain (missing parts from reference TRBV25-1 and TRBJ1-4): EADIYQTPRYLVIGTGKKITLECSQTMGHDKMYWYQQDPGMELHLIHYSYGVNSTEKGDLSSESTVSRIRTEHFPLTLESARPSHTSQYLCASSGPQGLGEKLFFGSGTQLSVL.

The V gene is TRBV19, the J gene TRBJ1-1; D is ambiguous. V lost 7 bases, J lost 1 base, and 10 bases lay in between. CDR1 LNHDA and CDR2 SQIVND come from the germline V gene (reference sequence). The CDR3 has 13 amino acids. The CDR3: CASKGRKNTEAFF. Written as DNA, the CDR3 is TGTGCCAGTAAAGGACGGAAGAACACTGAAGCTTTCTTT.

The rearrangement uses TRBV30 and TRBJ2-7; TRBD1 matches 8 bases. V gave up 0 bases and J gave up 1 base; unmatched junction bases: 5. CDR3 length: 15 amino acids. CDR1 and CDR2 (germline): GTSNPN, SVGIG (reference sequence). Written as DNA, the CDR3 is TGTGCCTGGAGTGTACGGGACAGGTTATCCTACGAGCAGTACTTC. Its translation: CAWSVRDRLSYEQYF.

The J gene is TRBJ1-2, the V gene TRBV2; perhaps TRBD1 as D (5 bases). Trimming shortened V by 8 bases and J by 4 bases, and 14 bases separated the two germline ends. The germline CDR1 and CDR2 sequences are SNHLY and FYNNEI. This CDR3 spans 13 amino acids. CDR3 DNA: TGTGCCAGCTTGCAGGGATTGGGCTATGGCTACACCTTC. Translated, it gives CASLQGLGYGYTF.

The genes are TRBV13 and TRBJ1-3; D is undetermined. Looked up from germline, CDR1 is PRHDT and CDR2 is FYEKMQ (reference sequence). The V end was cut by 4 bases, the J end by 4 bases, with 17 bases between. The CDR3 is 16 amino acids. CDR3 bases: TGTGCCAGCAGCTGGTGGACCCGGGGAGACGGAAACACCATATATTTT. It encodes CASSWWTRGDGNTIYF.

The CDR3 region has the DNA TGTGCCTGGAGTAGAACAGCAAGGCCCGGCTACACCTTC. Translating it yields CAWSRTARPGYTF. The chain couples TRBV30 to TRBJ1-2, with D hard to call. The CDR3 extends over 13 amino acids. Germline V gives CDR1 GTSNPN, CDR2 SVGIG (reference sequence). V lost 2 bases, J lost 8 bases, and 15 bases lay in between. The full variable domain, completed using reference TRBV30 and TRBJ1-2, is SQTIHQWPATLVQPVGSPLSLECTVEGTSNPNLYWYRQAAGRGLQLLFYSVGIGQISSEVPQNLSASRPQDRQFILSSKKLLLSDSGFYLCAWSRTARPGYTFGSGTRLTVV.

This chain joins TRBV9 and TRBJ1-2; the D gene is possibly TRBD1 (5 bases). CDR3 length: 15 amino acids. V lost 5 bases, J lost 4 bases, and 18 bases lay in between. CDR1 and CDR2 (germline): SGDLS, YYNGEE. DNA of the CDR3: TGTGCCAGCAGGGGAAACGGGACGGACTTCTATGGCTACACCTTC. Translation gives CASRGNGTDFYGYTF.